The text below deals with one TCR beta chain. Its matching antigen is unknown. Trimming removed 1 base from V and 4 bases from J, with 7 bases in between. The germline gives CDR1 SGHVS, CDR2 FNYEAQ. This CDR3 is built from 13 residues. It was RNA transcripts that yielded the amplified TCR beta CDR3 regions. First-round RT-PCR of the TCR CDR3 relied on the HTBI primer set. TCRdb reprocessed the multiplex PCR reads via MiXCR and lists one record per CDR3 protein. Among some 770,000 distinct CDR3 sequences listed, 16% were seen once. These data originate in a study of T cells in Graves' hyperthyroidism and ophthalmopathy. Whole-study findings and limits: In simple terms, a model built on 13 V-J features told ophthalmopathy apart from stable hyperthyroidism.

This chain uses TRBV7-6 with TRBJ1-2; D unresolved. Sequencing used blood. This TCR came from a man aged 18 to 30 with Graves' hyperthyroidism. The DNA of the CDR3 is TGTGCCAGCAGCTTAGGACGCGCCTATGGCTACACCTTC. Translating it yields CASSLGRAYGYTF. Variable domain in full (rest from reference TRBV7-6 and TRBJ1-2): GAGVSQSPRYKVTKRGQDVALRCDPISGHVSLYWYRQALGQGPEFLTYFNYEAQQDKSGLPNDRFSAERPEGSISTLTIQRTEQRDSAMYRCASSLGRAYGYTFGSGTRLTVV.